This T cell receptor beta chain comes out of a study of OX40 agonist ivuxolimab in advanced cancers. Study outcomes and limitations: Expanded clones were, on average, more numerous in CD8+ T cells than in CD4+. CD4+ and CD8+ blood T cells expanded clonally by week 6 at 0.1 to 3.0 mg/kg. Nonresponders included some who also had low normalized T-cell clonal expansion. With doses of 0.1-3.0 mg/kg, partial responders showed among the lowest clonal expansion.

This clone is termed medium-sized. Its specificity is not known. Libraries were prepared by immunoSEQ multiplex PCR; TCRdb keeps only in-frame clonotypes and omits some of them. The sample holds tens of thousands of clones; more than 60% are singletons and the top ten take 14%. The CDR3 sequence is 14 residues long. Germline loops: CDR1 ENHRY, CDR2 SYGVKD. The V gene lost 4 bases and the J gene lost 6 bases, with 13 bases spanning the gap. The V call is TRBV10-3, the J call TRBJ2-1; no clear D. The receptor comes from an adult with an advanced solid tumor such as melanoma, head and neck, liver or kidney cancer. Material: CD4+ or CD8+ T cells sorted from blood, obtained in a trial of the OX40 agonist ivuxolimab. CDR3 nucleotide sequence: TGTGCCATCAGTGGCTCGGGCCCTCCCAATGAGCAGTTCTTC. It encodes CAISGSGPPNEQFF.